This T cell receptor (beta chain) originates from a study of a mutant IDH1 vaccine in newly diagnosed glioma. For this clone: Its target is not known.

Assay: immunoSEQ multiplex PCR; the TCRdb copy retains only in-frame clones and omits some. The sample carries more than 60,000 clones, 74% recorded once. The CDR3 contains 12 residues. Germline values: CDR1 LNHDA, CDR2 SQIVND (reference sequence). The germline V and J ends were trimmed by 3 bases and 2 bases, with 4 bases remaining between them. Time point reported: week 35, safety follow-up. The investigators gave 300 ug of mutant IDH1 20-mer peptide in each vaccine dose, together with topical imiquimod. The receptor was isolated from a man aged 45-65 years with glioma. Sample: PBMCs, taken from a glioma patient whose treatment included an IDH1 peptide vaccine. V is TRBV19 and J is TRBJ1-2; unclear D gene. CDR3 nucleotide sequence: TGTGCCAGTAGTATTGACAACTATGGCTACACCTTC. As protein: CASSIDNYGYTF.